The clone carrying this TCR beta chain was detected a few times. What it binds is not known. These data originate in a study of beta chain features in type 1 diabetes. Study conclusions and caveats: All four CD4+ subsets from Type 1 diabetes patients carried moderately but significantly shorter TCRB CDR3s.

Of the isolated RNA, all was reverse transcribed, and so the sequenced material was expressed TCRB transcripts. Profiled with immunoSEQ multiplex PCR; TCRdb holds only in-frame clones, not every one. Altogether around 140,000 clones are present, 8% to 13% being singletons, with the ten largest covering 1.3%. V lost 8 bases, J lost 4 bases, and 13 bases lay in between. Germline loops: CDR1 SGHAT, CDR2 FQNNGV. The CDR3 loop spans 13 amino acids. The receptor was isolated from a man aged 18 to 35 in good health. The chain links TRBV11-2 to TRBJ2-3; the D gene is possibly TRBD2 (5 bases). What was sequenced was naive CD4+ T cells from blood. The CDR3, as DNA: TGTGCCAGCTCTACTAGTTTTCCAGATACGCAGTATTTT. Translation: CASSTSFPDTQYF.